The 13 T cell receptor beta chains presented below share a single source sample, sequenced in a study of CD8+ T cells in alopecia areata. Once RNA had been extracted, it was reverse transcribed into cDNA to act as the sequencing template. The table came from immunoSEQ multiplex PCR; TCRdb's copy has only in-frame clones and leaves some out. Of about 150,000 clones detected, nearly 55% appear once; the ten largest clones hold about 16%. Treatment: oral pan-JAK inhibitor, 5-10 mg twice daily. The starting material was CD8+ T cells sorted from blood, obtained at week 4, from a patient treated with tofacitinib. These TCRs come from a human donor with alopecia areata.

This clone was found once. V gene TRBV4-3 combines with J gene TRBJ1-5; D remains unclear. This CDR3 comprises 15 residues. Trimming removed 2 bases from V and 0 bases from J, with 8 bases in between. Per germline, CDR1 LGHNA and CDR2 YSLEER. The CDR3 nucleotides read TGCGCCAGCAGCCAATATGTTTATAGCAATCAGCCCCAGCATTTT. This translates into CASSQYVYSNQPQHF.

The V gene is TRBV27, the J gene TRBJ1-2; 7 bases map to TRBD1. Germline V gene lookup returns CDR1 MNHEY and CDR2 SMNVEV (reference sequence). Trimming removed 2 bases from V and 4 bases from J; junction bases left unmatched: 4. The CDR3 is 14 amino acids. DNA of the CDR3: TGTGCCAGCAGTTTAGGGACAGCGCGCTATGGCTACACCTTC. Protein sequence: CASSLGTARYGYTF.

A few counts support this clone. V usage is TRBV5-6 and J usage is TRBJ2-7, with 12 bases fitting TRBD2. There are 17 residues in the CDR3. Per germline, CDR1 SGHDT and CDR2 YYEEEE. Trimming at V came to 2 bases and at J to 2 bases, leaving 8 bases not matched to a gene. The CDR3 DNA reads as TGTGCCAGCAGCTTCCTGGCAGGACTAGCGGGGACCTACGAGCAGTACTTC. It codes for CASSFLAGLAGTYEQYF.

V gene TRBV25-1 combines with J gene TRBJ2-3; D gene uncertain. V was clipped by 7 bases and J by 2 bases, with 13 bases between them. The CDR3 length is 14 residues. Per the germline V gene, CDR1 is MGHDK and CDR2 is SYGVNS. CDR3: CASTDWSTTDTQYF. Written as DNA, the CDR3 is TGTGCCAGCACCGATTGGAGTACCACAGATACGCAGTATTTT. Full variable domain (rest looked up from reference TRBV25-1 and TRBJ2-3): EADIYQTPRYLVIGTGKKITLECSQTMGHDKMYWYQQDPGMELHLIHYSYGVNSTEKGDLSSESTVSRIRTEHFPLTLESARPSHTSQYLCASTDWSTTDTQYFGPGTRLTVL.

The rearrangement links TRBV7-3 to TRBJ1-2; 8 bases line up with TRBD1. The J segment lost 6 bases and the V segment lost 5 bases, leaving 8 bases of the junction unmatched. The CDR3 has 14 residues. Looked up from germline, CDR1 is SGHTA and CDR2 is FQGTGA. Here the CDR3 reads CASSETGEVDGYTF. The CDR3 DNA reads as TGTGCCAGCAGCGAGACAGGGGAGGTCGATGGCTACACCTTC.

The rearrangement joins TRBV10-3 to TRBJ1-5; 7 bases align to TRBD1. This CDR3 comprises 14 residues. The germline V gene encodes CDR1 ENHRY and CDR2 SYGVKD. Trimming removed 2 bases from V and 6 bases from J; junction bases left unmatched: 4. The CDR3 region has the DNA TGTGCCATCAGTGAGACAGGGGATGCTCAGCCCCAGCATTTT. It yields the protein CAISETGDAQPQHF.

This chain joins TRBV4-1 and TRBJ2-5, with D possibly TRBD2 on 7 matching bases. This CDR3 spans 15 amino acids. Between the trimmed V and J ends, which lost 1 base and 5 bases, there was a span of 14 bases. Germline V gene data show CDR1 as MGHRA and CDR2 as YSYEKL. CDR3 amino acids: CASSQGRGLGETQYF. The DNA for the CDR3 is TGCGCCAGCAGCCAAGGGCGGGGGCTTGGCGAGACCCAGTACTTC.

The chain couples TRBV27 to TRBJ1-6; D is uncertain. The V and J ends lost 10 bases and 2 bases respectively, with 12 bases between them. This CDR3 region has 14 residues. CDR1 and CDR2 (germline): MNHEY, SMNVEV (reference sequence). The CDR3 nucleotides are TGTGCCACCAATCAGGCCCCCTATAATTCACCCCTCCACTTT. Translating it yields CATNQAPYNSPLHF.

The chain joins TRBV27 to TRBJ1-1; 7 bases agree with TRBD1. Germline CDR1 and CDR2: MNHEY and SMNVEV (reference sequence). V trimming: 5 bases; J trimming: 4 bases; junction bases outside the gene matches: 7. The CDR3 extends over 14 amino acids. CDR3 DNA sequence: TGTGCCAGCAGTCCTCAGGGGGGGAGCACTGAAGCTTTCTTT. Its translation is CASSPQGGSTEAFF.

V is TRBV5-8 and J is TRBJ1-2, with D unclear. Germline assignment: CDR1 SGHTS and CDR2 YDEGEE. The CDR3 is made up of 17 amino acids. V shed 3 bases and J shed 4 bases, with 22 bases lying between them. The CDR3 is CASSWPIGMRTSYGYTF. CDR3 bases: TGTGCCAGCAGCTGGCCAATAGGAATGCGAACGTCCTATGGCTACACCTTC.

The CDR3 spells CASSWGTYEQYF. Written as DNA, the CDR3 is TGTGCCAGCAGTTGGGGGACCTACGAGCAGTACTTC. The chain uses TRBV6-1 and TRBJ2-7; D may correspond to TRBD1 or TRBD2 (5 bases each). V was shortened by 5 bases and J by 2 bases, with 7 bases between the two germline ends. The CDR3 runs to 12 residues. Per the germline V gene, CDR1 is MNHNS and CDR2 is SASEGT.

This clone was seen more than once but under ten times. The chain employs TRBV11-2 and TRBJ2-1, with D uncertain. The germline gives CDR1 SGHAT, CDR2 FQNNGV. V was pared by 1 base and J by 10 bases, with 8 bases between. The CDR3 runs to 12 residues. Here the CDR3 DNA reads TGTGCCAGCAGCTTAGTAGATGAGGAGCAGTTCTTC. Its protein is CASSLVDEEQFF.

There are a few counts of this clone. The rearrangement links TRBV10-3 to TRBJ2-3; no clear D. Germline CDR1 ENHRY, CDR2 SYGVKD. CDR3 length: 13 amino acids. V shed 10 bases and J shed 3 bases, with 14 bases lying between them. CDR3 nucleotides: TGTGCCAAATCAGATAATCTAACAGATACGCAGTATTTT. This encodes CAKSDNLTDTQYF.